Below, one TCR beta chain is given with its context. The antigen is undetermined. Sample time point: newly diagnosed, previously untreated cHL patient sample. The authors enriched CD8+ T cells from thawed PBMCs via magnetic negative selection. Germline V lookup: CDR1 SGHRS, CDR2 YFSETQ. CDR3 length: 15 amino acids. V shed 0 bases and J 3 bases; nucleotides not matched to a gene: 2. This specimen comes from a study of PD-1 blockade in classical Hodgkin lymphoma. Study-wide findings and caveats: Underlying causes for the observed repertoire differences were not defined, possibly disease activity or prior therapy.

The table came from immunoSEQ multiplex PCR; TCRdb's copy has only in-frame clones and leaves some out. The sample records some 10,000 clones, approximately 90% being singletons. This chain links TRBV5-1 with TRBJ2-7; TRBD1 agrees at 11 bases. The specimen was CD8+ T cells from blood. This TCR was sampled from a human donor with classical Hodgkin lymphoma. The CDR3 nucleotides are TGCGCCAGCAGCTTGGGGACAGGGGGCAACTACGAGCAGTACTTC. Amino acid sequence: CASSLGTGGNYEQYF.